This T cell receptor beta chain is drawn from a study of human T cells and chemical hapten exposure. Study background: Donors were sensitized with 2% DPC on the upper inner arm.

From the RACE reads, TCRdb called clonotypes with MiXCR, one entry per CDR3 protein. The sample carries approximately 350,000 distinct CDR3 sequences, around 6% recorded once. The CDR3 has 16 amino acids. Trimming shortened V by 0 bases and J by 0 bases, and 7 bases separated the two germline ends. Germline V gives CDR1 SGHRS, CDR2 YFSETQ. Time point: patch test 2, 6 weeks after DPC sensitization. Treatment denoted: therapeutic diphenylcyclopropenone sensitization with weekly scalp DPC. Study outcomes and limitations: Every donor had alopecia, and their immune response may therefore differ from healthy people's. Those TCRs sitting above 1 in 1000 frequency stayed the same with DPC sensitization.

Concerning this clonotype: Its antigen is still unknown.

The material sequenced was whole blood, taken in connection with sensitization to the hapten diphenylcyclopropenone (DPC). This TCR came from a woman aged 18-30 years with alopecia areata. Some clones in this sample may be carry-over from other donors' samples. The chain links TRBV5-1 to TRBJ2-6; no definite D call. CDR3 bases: TGCGCCAGCAGCTTGGGGGATTCCTCTGGGGCCAACGTCCTGACTTTC. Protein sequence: CASSLGDSSGANVLTF. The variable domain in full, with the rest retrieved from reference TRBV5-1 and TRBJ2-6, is KAGVTQTPRYLIKTRGQQVTLSCSPISGHRSVSWYQQTPGQGLQFLFEYFSETQRNKGNFPGRFSGRQFSNSRSEMNVSTLELGDSALYLCASSLGDSSGANVLTFGAGSRLTVL.